This T cell receptor (beta chain) was identified during a study of Ad26.COV2.S vaccination and SARS-CoV-2 variants. The wider study: In the study, Ad26.COV2.S was injected intramuscularly once, or twice 56 days apart.

With respect to this clone: Its specificity is not known.

Assay: immunoSEQ multiplex PCR; the TCRdb copy retains only in-frame clones and omits some. The profile shows about 400,000 clones, about 83% of them singletons. Stated treatment: about 20 received Ad26.COV2.S at low or high dose, single or two shots; roughly five received placebo; per-sample allocation not given. Each sample was drawn 63 days after the first injection (of vaccine or placebo). CDR3 length: 16 residues. V lost 4 bases and J lost 2; bases outside the gene matches: 5. Per germline, CDR1 SGHNT and CDR2 YYREEE (reference sequence). Notes on the study in general: In TCR breadth and depth analyses, total T cell responses may have been underestimated.

Sample: peripheral blood, taken in a trial of Ad26.COV2.S vaccine versus placebo. The rearrangement joins TRBV5-4 to TRBJ2-2, with 10 bases identical to TRBD1. The source is a person aged 18-65 years who received the Ad26.COV2.S COVID-19 vaccine or a placebo. The DNA for the CDR3 is TGTGCCAGCAGCCCTGGACAGGGGGTAAACACCGGGGAGCTGTTTTTT. Residues: CASSPGQGVNTGELFF.